This passage covers 9 T cell receptor beta chains from one sample sequenced in a study of T-cell memory formation after mild COVID-19. TCRdb passed the 5' RACE reads through MiXCR, listing each CDR3 protein once. The sample records roughly 580,000 distinct CDR3 sequences, roughly 18% being singletons. Sequencing was carried out using PBMCs or a T cell subset sorted from them (not recorded which). These receptors were collected from an adult woman who had mild COVID-19 (a few samples of this study predate the infection). Cell type and time point are not known.

The V gene is TRBV4-1, the J gene TRBJ1-1; D is ambiguous. With 5 bases removed from V and 0 bases from J, the gap between germline ends came to 10 bases. This CDR3 has 14 amino acids. The germline V gene has CDR1 MGHRA and CDR2 YSYEKL. CDR3 sequence reads: CASSRTELNTEAFF. CDR3 nucleotides: TGCGCCAGCAGCAGAACAGAGTTGAACACTGAAGCTTTCTTT.

This clonotype was counted only a few times. V is TRBV6-2 or TRBV6-3 and J is TRBJ2-3; D gene ambiguous. Trimming stripped 7 bases from V and 0 bases from J, with 17 bases between. In germline, CDR1 is MNHEY, CDR2 SVGEGT. There are 16 residues in the CDR3. CDR3 in amino acids: CASMIPGASSTDTQYF. In DNA, the CDR3 is TGTGCCAGCATGATCCCCGGAGCTAGTAGCACAGATACGCAGTATTTT.

This clonotype was seen a few times. This chain uses TRBV7-3 with TRBJ2-2; D may match TRBD1 or TRBD2 (5 bases each). With 5 bases removed from V and 5 bases from J, the gap between germline ends came to 12 bases. The germline gives CDR1 SGHTA, CDR2 FQGTGA. CDR3 length equals 14 residues. CDR3 DNA: TGTGCCAGCAGCCCACGGGGACCAACCGGGGAGCTGTTTTTT. Translation gives CASSPRGPTGELFF.

The chain uses TRBV10-3 and TRBJ1-1; D ambiguous. There are 15 residues in the CDR3. Germline V gene lookup returns CDR1 ENHRY and CDR2 SYGVKD. V dropped 6 bases and J dropped 4 bases, with 18 bases sitting between them. The DNA for the CDR3 is TGTGCCATCAGCGCAGCGACACTTTCGAGCACTGAAGCTTTCTTT. Encoded protein: CAISAATLSSTEAFF.

This clonotype was counted a few times. J is TRBJ2-7 and V is TRBV18; 9 positions match TRBD1. With 3 bases clipped from V and 2 bases from J, the junction kept 5 bases outside the gene matches. This CDR3 spans 15 amino acids. The germline V gene encodes CDR1 KGHSH and CDR2 LQKENI. CDR3: CASSPGTGLPYEQYF. The CDR3 nucleotides read TGTGCCAGCTCACCCGGGACAGGGCTTCCCTACGAGCAGTACTTC.

A single count supports this clonotype. The chain recombines TRBV5-8 with TRBJ1-5; no clear D gene. Germline V lookup: CDR1 SGHTS, CDR2 YDEGEE. This CDR3 is built from 14 residues. The germline V and J ends were trimmed by 4 bases and 0 bases, with 8 bases remaining between them. The CDR3 DNA reads TGTGCCAGCAGCCTTACAGCTAGCAATCAGCCCCAGCATTTT. Translating gives CASSLTASNQPQHF.

This clonotype showed up just a few times. CDR3 nucleotide sequence: TGCGCCAGCAGCTTGGCCCGGGACAGGCCCTACGAGCAGTACTTC. This translates into CASSLARDRPYEQYF. The chain links TRBV5-1 to TRBJ2-7; TRBD1 matches at 8 bases. Germline CDR1 is SGHRS and CDR2 is YFSETQ. Unmatched junction bases numbered 4, after V lost 0 bases and J lost 2 bases. This CDR3 comprises 15 residues.

In its sample, this clonotype was seen many times. The V and J genes are TRBV11-2 and TRBJ2-1; D is perhaps TRBD1 (7 bases). Germline V gene sequence: CDR1 SGHAT, CDR2 FQNNGV. The CDR3 is 16 residues long. V was trimmed by 5 bases and J by 2 bases, leaving 16 bases between them. The CDR3 spells CASSVRQGGPYNEQFF. CDR3 DNA sequence: TGTGCCAGCAGCGTCCGACAGGGAGGACCCTACAATGAGCAGTTCTTC.

The chain employs TRBV6-6 and TRBJ2-7; perhaps TRBD1 as D (6 bases). The CDR3 is 13 amino acids. Germline V gene lookup returns CDR1 MNHNY and CDR2 SVGAGI (reference sequence). V was trimmed by 5 bases and J by 2 bases, leaving 10 bases between them. DNA for the CDR3: TGTGCCAGCAGTCGGGACAACGCCTACGAGCAGTACTTC. This encodes CASSRDNAYEQYF.